The T cell receptor (beta chain) described here comes from a study of T cell repertoires in cytomegalovirus infection. On the study more broadly: Peptides in the study included HLA-C-restricted and HLA-B-restricted CMV epitopes. CMV infection and matching HLA type were both indicated by public TCR beta signatures.

The V segment lost 8 bases and the J segment 1 base; nucleotides outside the gene matches: 5. This CDR3 spans 13 amino acids. On this clonotype itself: Antigen specificity is unknown.

General study points: Using cumulative public TCR beta family frequency, the authors identified those who carried CMV together with the relevant HLA. Ex vivo, HLA-C-restricted CMV-specific TCR beta clonotypes prevailed over the rest of the response.

Via MiXCR, TCRdb re-called the reads, giving one row per CDR3 protein. This sample has about 920,000 distinct CDR3 sequences; about a third occur once, and the top ten carry about 14%. The material was cultured CD8+ T cells from PBMCs, obtained from culture after CMV antigen stimulation. The TCR was taken from a human donor in good health (CMV status not recorded). Some clones in this sample may be carry-over from other donors' samples. The chain carries TRBV12-3 or TRBV12-4 and TRBJ2-7; 7 bases match TRBD1. The CDR3 DNA reads as TGTGCCAGCGCGGACAGGAGTTCCTACGAGCAGTACTTC. Encoded protein: CASADRSSYEQYF.